This TCR beta chain is from a study of T cells in Graves' hyperthyroidism and ophthalmopathy. As regards this clonotype: What it recognizes is unknown.

The CDR3 covers 12 residues. Trimming shortened V by 3 bases and J by 3 bases, and 9 bases separated the two germline ends. The germline CDR1 and CDR2 sequences are DFQATT and SNEGSKA (reference sequence). The study, taken as a whole, reports: The model forecast ophthalmopathy, anticipating it by a median about 6.5 months before onset.

Graves' hyperthyroidism is called stable when ophthalmopathy does not progress within 18 months. Researchers amplified the TCR beta CDR3 regions from RNA transcripts. RT-PCR in the first round (using the HTBI primer set) targeted the TCR CDR3. From the multiplex PCR reads, TCRdb called clonotypes with MiXCR, one entry per CDR3 protein. This sample carries under 400,000 distinct CDR3 sequences, roughly 25% of them seen once, and the ten largest clones take around 79%. Material: blood. This receptor was obtained from a man in his fifties with Graves' hyperthyroidism. The chain links TRBV20-1 to TRBJ2-7, with D possibly being TRBD2 (5 bases). CDR3 in DNA: TGCAGTGCTAGCGCCGGACTCTACGAGCAGTACTTC. It translates to CSASAGLYEQYF.